These 14 T cell receptor beta chains were sequenced from one sample in a study of shared T cell receptors in the human thymus. Clones were read by immunoSEQ multiplex PCR, and TCRdb kept only the in-frame ones, dropping some. The data contain hundreds of thousands of clones, over 75% of them singletons. This sample also belongs to another study, concerning human thymus T cells.

Sequencing was performed on thymocytes. The receptors stem from a boy in the first two years of life with a congenital heart defect.

The chain couples TRBV6-5 to TRBJ2-2; 9 nucleotides align to TRBD2. V was clipped by 4 bases and J by 3 bases; unmatched bases: 3. From germline, CDR1 is MNHEY and CDR2 SVGAGI. This CDR3 comprises 15 residues. The CDR3 bases are TGTGCCAGCAGTTCCTTAGCGGGAGACACCGGGGAGCTGTTTTTT. The encoded protein is CASSSLAGDTGELFF.

The chain links TRBV4-1 to TRBJ2-2; TRBD2 matches at 8 bases. The trim removed 1 base at V and 6 bases at J, leaving 7 bases unmatched. The CDR3 length is 16 residues. Looked up from germline, CDR1 is MGHRA and CDR2 is YSYEKL. The CDR3 bases are TGCGCCAGCAGCCAAGGCGGGGCGGGAGGTTCCGGGGAGCTGTTTTTT. As protein: CASSQGGAGGSGELFF.

This chain links TRBV19 with TRBJ1-1; possible D gene TRBD1, 5 bases. Germline CDR1 is LNHDA and CDR2 is SQIVND (reference sequence). The CDR3 runs to 14 residues. V lost 3 bases and J lost 4, with 12 bases in between. CDR3 in DNA: TGTGCCAGTAGTATCCAGGGTGGCGTCACTGAAGCTTTCTTT. Translation: CASSIQGGVTEAFF.

The rearrangement joins TRBV21-1 to TRBJ2-7; whether TRBD2, the table's D call, matches the DNA was not checked. TRBV21-1 is flagged as a pseudogene. CDR3 size: 16 residues. The CDR3 coding sequence is TGTGCCAGCATTTTCCCCCGGGTCGGGGGAGTGTACGAGCAGTACTTC. Its protein product is CASIFPRVGGVYEQYF.

This clone was found a few times. The V gene is TRBV11-2, the J gene TRBJ2-7; D is uncertain. The CDR3 is made up of 13 amino acids. Germline CDR1 reads SGHAT; CDR2 reads FQNNGV. The V end lost 1 base, the J end lost 2 bases, and 6 bases lay between the germline ends. The CDR3 protein is CASSLGAPYEQYF. DNA of the CDR3: TGTGCCAGCAGCTTAGGGGCCCCCTACGAGCAGTACTTC.

The V gene is TRBV11-2, the J gene TRBJ1-1; D remains unclear. This CDR3 has 14 residues. Trimming took 2 bases from V and 1 from J, leaving 8 bases between them. The germline CDR1 and CDR2 sequences are SGHAT and FQNNGV. The CDR3 sequence is CASSLQGGNTEAFF. The CDR3 DNA follows: TGTGCCAGCAGCTTACAAGGAGGGAACACTGAAGCTTTCTTT.

With regard to this clone: In the same sample, other DNA sequences code for this CDR3. V gene TRBV13 combines with J gene TRBJ2-7; weak D call: TRBD2 (5 bases). The CDR3 runs 13 residues. V was cut by 3 bases and J by 3 bases, with 9 bases left in between. Germline V CDR1 and CDR2: PRHDT, FYEKMQ (reference sequence). CDR3 residues: CASSLGGSYEQYF. The CDR3 DNA follows: TGTGCCAGCAGCTTGGGTGGGAGCTACGAGCAGTACTTC.

This chain uses TRBV28 with TRBJ2-3, with D maybe TRBD1 (5 bases). The CDR3 is 14 residues long. CDR1 is MDHEN and CDR2 is SYDVKM in the germline V gene. V was trimmed by 5 bases and J by 2 bases, leaving 11 bases between them. In nucleotides, the CDR3 is TGTGCCAGCAGTCCCAGGGAACTCACAGATACGCAGTATTTT. It is translated as CASSPRELTDTQYF.

The chain has TRBV11-2 and TRBJ2-1; D is undetermined. Trimming cost V 1 base and J 7 bases, with 14 bases left between them. This CDR3 has 15 residues. Germline V gives CDR1 SGHAT, CDR2 FQNNGV. The DNA of the CDR3 is TGTGCCAGCAGCTTAGGAATTCGAGAGCCGAATGAGCAGTTCTTC. Translation: CASSLGIREPNEQFF.

This clone was seen more than once but under ten times. The chain has TRBV18 and TRBJ2-7, with 8 bases fitting TRBD1. With V trimmed by 3 bases and J by 6 bases, 7 bases remained unmatched. This CDR3 is 14 amino acids long. Germline CDR1 KGHSH, CDR2 LQKENI. This CDR3 reads CASSPLRTGIEQYF. DNA of the CDR3: TGTGCCAGCTCACCCCTCCGGACAGGGATCGAGCAGTACTTC.

The rearrangement joins TRBV5-6 to TRBJ2-7, with a tentative D call TRBD1 (5 bases). Germline CDR1 reads SGHDT; CDR2 reads YYEEEE. V was clipped by 4 bases and J by 6 bases, with 14 bases between them. CDR3 length: 13 amino acids. The CDR3 sequence is CASSQGTGREQYF. CDR3 nucleotide sequence: TGTGCCAGCAGCCAAGGTACAGGTCGCGAGCAGTACTTC.

This rearrangement joins TRBV4-3 to TRBJ2-7; 8 positions match TRBD2. Germline loops: CDR1 LGHNA, CDR2 YSLEER. V was clipped by 3 bases and J by 2 bases; unmatched bases: 6. The CDR3 extends over 15 amino acids. This chain's CDR3 is CASSHRRGGTYEQYF. The CDR3 coding sequence is TGCGCCAGCAGCCACAGACGGGGGGGGACCTACGAGCAGTACTTC.

The chain links TRBV28 to TRBJ1-1; D may be TRBD1 (6 bases). In germline, CDR1 is MDHEN, CDR2 SYDVKM. The CDR3 runs 17 residues. V was clipped by 7 bases and J by 4 bases, with 25 bases between them. The CDR3 region is CASTRGTKERGGTEAFF. CDR3 bases: TGTGCCAGCACTCGAGGGACAAAGGAAAGGGGGGGCACTGAAGCTTTCTTT.

The chain couples TRBV11-3 to TRBJ1-3; D unresolved. Per germline, CDR1 SGHNT and CDR2 YENEEA. V shed 2 bases and J shed 0 bases, with 14 bases lying between them. CDR3 size: 17 residues. CDR3 DNA sequence: TGTGCCAGCAGCTTATCCTCAGTGGTATTCTCTGGAAACACCATATATTTT. This translates into CASSLSSVVFSGNTIYF. The full variable domain, completed using reference TRBV11-3 and TRBJ1-3, is EAGVVQSPRYKIIEKKQPVAFWCNPISGHNTLYWYLQNLGQGPELLIRYENEEAVDDSQLPKDRFSAERLKGVDSTLKIQPAELGDSAVYLCASSLSSVVFSGNTIYFGEGSWLTVV.